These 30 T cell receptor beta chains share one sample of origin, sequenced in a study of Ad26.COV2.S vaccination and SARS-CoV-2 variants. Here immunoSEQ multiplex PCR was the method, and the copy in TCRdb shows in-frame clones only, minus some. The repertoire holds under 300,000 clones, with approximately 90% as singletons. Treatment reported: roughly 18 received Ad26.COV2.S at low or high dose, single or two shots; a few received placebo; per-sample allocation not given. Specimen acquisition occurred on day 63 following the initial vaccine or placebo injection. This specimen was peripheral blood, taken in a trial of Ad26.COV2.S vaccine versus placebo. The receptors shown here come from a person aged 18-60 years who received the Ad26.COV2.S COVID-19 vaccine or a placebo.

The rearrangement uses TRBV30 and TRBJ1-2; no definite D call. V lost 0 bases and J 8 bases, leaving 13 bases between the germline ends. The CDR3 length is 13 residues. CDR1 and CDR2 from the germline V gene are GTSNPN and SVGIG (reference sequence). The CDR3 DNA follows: TGTGCCTGGAGTGTTTTGTCAGGTCGAGGCTACACCTTC. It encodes CAWSVLSGRGYTF.

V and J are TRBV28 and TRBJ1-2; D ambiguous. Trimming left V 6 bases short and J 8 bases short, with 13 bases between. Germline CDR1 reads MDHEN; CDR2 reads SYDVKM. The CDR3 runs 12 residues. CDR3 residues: CASSRAVGGYTF. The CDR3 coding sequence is TGTGCCAGCAGCCGGGCAGTAGGAGGCTACACCTTC.

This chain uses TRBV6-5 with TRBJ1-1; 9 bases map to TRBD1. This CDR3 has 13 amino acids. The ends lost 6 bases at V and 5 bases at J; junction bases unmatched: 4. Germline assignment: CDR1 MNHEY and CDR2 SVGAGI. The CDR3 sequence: CASRQGAITEAFF. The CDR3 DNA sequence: TGTGCCAGCAGACAGGGGGCCATAACTGAAGCTTTCTTT.

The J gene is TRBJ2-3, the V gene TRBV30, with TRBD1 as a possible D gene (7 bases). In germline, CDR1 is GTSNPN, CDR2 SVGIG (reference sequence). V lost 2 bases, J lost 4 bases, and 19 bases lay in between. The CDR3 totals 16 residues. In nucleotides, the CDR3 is TGTGCCTGGAGTCGCGGGGTAGGGGGCGGCGCAGATACGCAGTATTTT. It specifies CAWSRGVGGGADTQYF.

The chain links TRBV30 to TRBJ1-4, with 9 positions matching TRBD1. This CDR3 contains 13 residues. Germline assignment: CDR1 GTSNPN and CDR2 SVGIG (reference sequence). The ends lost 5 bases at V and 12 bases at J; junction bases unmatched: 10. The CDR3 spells CAWETGGITELFF. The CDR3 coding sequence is TGTGCCTGGGAAACAGGGGGCATTACAGAACTGTTTTTT.

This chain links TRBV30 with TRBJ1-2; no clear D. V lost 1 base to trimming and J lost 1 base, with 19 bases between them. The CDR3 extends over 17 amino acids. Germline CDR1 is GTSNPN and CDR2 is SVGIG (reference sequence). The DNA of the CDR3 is TGTGCCTGGAGTGCCAACAATTTCAGACGGCTTAACTATGGCTACACCTTC. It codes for CAWSANNFRRLNYGYTF.

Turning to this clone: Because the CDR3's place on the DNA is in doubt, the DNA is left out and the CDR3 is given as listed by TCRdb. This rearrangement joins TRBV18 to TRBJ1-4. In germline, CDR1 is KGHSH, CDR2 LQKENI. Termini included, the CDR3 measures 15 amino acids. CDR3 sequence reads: CASSPLVMGGEKLFF.

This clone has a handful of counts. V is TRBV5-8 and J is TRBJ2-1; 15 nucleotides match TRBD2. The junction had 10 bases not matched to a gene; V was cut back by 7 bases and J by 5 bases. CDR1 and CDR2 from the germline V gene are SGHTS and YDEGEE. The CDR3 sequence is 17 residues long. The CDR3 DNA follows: TGTGCCAGCCGACACGGACTAGCGGGGGGGACGGACAATGAGCAGTTCTTC. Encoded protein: CASRHGLAGGTDNEQFF.

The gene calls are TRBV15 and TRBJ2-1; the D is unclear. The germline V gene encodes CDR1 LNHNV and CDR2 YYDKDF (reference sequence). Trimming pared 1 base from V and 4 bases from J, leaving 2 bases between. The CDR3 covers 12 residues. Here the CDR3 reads CATSRVYNEQFF. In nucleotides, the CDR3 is TGTGCCACCAGCAGAGTATACAATGAGCAGTTCTTC.

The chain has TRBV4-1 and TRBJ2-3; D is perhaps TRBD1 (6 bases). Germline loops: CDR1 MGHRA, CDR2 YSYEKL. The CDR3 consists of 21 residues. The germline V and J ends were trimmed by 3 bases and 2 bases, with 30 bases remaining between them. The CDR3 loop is CASSHSLPDSIGHALTDTQYF. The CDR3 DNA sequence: TGCGCCAGCAGCCATTCGCTCCCGGACAGTATCGGCCATGCCCTCACAGATACGCAGTATTTT.

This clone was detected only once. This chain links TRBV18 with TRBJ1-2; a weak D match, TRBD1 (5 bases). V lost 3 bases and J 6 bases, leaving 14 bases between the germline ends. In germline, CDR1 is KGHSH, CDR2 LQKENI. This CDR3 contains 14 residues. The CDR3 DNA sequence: TGTGCCAGCTCACCGTCTCAGGGAACTAATGGCTACACCTTC. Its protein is CASSPSQGTNGYTF.

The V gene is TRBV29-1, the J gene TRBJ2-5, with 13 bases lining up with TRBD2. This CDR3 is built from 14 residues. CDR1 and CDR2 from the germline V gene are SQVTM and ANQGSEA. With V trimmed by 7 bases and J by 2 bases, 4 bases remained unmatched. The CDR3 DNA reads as TGCAGCGGGGGACTAGCGGGGCTTCAAGAGACCCAGTACTTC. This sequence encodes CSGGLAGLQETQYF.

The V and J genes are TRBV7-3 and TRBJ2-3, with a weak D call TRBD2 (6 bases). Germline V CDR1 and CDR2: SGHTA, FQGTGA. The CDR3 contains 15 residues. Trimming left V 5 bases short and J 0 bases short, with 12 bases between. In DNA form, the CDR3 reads TGTGCCAGCAGCGCGACCGGGACTAGCACAGATACGCAGTATTTT. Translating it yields CASSATGTSTDTQYF.

The CDR3 DNA reads TGTGCCAGCAGCCAAGGAGGGGGGCAGGGGGCGCGGGACACTGAAGCTTTCTTT. It is translated as CASSQGGGQGARDTEAFF. The rearrangement uses TRBV3-1 (or the pseudogene TRBV3-2) and TRBJ1-1; 8 nucleotides align to TRBD1. This CDR3 is 18 amino acids long. Germline loops: CDR1 LGHDT, CDR2 YNNKEL (reference sequence). The trim removed 1 base at V and 3 bases at J, leaving 13 bases unmatched.

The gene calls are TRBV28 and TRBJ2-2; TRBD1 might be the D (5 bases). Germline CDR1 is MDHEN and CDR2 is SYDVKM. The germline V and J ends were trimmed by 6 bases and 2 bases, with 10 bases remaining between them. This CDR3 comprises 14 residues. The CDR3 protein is CASSTQGNTGELFF. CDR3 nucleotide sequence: TGTGCCAGCAGCACTCAGGGAAACACCGGGGAGCTGTTTTTT. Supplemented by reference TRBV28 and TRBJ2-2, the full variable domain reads DVKVTQSSRYLVKRTGEKVFLECVQDMDHENMFWYRQDPGLGLRLIYFSYDVKMKEKGDIPEGYSVSREKKERFSLILESASTNQTSMYLCASSTQGNTGELFFGEGSRLTVL.

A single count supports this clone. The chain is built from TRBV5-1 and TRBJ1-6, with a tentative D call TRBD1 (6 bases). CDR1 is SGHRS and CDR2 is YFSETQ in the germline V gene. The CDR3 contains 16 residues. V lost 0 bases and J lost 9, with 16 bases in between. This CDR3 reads CASSLGAGDLSSPLHF. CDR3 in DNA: TGCGCCAGCAGCTTGGGGGCAGGGGATCTTTCTTCACCCCTCCACTTT.

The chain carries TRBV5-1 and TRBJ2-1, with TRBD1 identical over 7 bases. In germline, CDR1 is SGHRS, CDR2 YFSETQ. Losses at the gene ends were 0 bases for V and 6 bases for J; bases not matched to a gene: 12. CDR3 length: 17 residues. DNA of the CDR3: TGCGCCAGCAGCTTGGGCCCCAGGGGGTGGGCTTCCAATGAGCAGTTCTTC. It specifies CASSLGPRGWASNEQFF.

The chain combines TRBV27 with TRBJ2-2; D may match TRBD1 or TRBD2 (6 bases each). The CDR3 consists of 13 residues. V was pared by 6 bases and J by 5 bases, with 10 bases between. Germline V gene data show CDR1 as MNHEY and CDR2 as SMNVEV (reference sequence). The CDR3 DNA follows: TGTGCCAGCAGACTAGGGGGGACCGGGGAGCTGTTTTTT. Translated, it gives CASRLGGTGELFF.

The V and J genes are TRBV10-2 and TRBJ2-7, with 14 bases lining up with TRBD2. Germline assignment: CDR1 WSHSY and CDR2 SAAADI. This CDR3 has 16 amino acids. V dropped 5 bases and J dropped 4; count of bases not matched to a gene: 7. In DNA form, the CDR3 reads TGCGCCAGCAGTCCTCGACTAGCGGGAGGGCCTTACGAGCAGTACGTC. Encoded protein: CASSPRLAGGPYEQYV.

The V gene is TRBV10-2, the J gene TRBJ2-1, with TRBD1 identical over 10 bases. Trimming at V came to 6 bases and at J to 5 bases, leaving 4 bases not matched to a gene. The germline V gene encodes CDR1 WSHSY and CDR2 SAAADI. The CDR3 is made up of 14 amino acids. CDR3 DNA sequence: TGCGCCAGCAGGGGGGGACAGGGGAACAATGAGCAGTTCTTC. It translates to CASRGGQGNNEQFF.

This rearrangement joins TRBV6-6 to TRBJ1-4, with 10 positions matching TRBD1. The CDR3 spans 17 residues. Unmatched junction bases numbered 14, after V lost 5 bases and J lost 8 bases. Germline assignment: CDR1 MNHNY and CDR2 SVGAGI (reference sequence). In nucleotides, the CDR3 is TGTGCCAGCAGTCCTGAAGGGACAGGGGTAGTCAGGGAAAAACTGTTTTTT. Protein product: CASSPEGTGVVREKLFF.

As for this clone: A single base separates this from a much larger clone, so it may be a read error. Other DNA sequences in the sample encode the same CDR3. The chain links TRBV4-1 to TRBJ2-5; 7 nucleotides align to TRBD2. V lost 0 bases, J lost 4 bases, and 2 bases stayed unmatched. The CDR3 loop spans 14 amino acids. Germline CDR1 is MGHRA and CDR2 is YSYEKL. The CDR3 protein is CASSQEGEGETQYF. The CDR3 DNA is TGCGCCAGCAGCCAAGAAGGGGAGGGAGAGACCCAGTACTTC.

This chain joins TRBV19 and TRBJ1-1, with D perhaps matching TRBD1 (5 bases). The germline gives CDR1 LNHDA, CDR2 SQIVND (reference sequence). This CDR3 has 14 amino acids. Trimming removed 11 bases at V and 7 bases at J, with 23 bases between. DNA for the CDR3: TGTGCCGTAATGCCGGGGCTCGGCCCTTTTGAAGCTTTCTTT. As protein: CAVMPGLGPFEAFF.

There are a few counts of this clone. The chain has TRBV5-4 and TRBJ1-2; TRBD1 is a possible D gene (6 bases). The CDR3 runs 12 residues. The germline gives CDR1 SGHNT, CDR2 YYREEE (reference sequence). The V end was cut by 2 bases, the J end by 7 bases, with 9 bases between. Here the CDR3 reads CASSFPGVGYTF. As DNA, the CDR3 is TGTGCCAGCAGCTTCCCAGGGGTTGGCTACACCTTC.

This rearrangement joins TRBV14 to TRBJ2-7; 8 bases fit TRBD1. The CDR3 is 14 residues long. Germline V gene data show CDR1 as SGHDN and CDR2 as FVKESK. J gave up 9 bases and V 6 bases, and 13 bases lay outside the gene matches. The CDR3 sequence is CASSKAGTGGGQYF. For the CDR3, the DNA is TGTGCCAGCAGTAAAGCAGGGACAGGAGGGGGGCAGTACTTC.

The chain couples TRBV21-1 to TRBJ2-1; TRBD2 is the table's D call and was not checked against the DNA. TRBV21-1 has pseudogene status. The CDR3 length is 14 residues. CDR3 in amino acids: CASSKYTTSEKQFF. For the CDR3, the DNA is TGTGCCAGCAGCAAATATACGACTAGCGAGAAGCAGTTCTTC.

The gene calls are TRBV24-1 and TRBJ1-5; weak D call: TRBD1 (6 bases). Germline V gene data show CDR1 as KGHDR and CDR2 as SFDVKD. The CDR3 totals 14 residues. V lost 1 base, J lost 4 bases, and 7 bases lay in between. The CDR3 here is CATSDFRGNQPQHF. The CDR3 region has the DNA TGTGCCACCAGTGATTTCAGGGGAAATCAGCCCCAGCATTTT.

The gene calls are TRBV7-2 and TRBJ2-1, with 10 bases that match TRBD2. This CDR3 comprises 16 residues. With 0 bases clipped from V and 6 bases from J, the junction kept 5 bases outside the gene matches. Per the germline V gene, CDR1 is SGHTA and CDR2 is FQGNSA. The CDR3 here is CASSLAQSSGSNEQFF. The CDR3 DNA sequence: TGTGCCAGCAGCTTAGCGCAGTCTAGCGGGAGCAATGAGCAGTTCTTC.

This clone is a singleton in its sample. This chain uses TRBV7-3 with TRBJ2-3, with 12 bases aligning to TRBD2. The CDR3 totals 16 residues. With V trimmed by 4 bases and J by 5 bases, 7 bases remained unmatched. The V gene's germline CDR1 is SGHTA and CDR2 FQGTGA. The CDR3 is CASSSRTSGTGDTQYF. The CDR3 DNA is TGTGCCAGCAGCTCCCGGACTAGCGGGACAGGAGATACGCAGTATTTT.

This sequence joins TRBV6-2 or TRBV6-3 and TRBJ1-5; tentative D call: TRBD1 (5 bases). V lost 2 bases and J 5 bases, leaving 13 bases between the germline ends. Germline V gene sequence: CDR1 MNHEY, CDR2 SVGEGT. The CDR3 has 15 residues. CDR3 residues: CASSYPGGTYQPQHF. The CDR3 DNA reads TGTGCCAGCAGTTACCCGGGGGGTACGTATCAGCCCCAGCATTTT.